This T cell receptor beta chain was identified during a study of vaccination and CD4 T cells after COVID-19. For the study at large: The authors exposed cells to overlapping spike peptides derived from SARS-CoV-2, HCoV-NL63, HCoV-OC43 and HCoV-229E. Controls had a CEFX pool, an HIV-1 Nef pool, or no peptide added.

At the Johns Hopkins FTIC core, DNA taken from cultured CD4+ T cells was sequenced by way of the Oncomine TCR Beta short-read assay. Cultured CD4+ T cells yielded the extracted genomic DNA. TCRdb reprocessed the PCR reads via MiXCR and lists one record per CDR3 protein. Of about 6,300 distinct CDR3 sequences detected, around 68% appear once; the ten largest clones hold around 43%. A note on this clonotype: Its specificity is not known.

The CDR3 covers 12 residues. V was pared by 5 bases and J by 6 bases, with 10 bases between. CDR1 SNHLY and CDR2 FYNNEI come from the germline V gene. Regarding treatment: roughly 11-day PBMC culture with coronavirus spike peptide pools or control peptides (ViraFEST assay). This chain joins TRBV2 and TRBJ2-5; D gene uncertain. The sequencing sample was made of CD4+ T cells from blood, cultured in vitro. This clonotype was obtained from a human donor who had recovered from COVID-19. The CDR3 loop reads CASSPLTQTQYF. For the CDR3, the DNA is TGTGCCAGCAGTCCCCTTACCCAGACCCAGTACTTC.